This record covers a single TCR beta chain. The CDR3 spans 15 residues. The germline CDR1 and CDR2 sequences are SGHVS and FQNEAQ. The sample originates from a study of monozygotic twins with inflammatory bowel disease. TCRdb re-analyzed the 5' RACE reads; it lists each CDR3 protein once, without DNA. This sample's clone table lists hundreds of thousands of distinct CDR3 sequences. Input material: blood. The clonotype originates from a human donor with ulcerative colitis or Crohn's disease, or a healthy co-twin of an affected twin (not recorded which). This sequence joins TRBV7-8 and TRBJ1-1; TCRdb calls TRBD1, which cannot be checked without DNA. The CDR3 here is CASSLGQGGVGEAFF.